The sequence of this T cell receptor (beta chain) was determined in a study of blood T cell repertoires in COVID-19. On the study more broadly: Sources were T cells, B-cell-depleted T cells, or PBMCs; the material itself was cDNA or gDNA.

In the original workflow: Amplification with reference gene primers provided the estimates of nucleated cell counts. Only in-frame clones appear in the TCRdb table, and some are missing; sequencing was by immunoSEQ multiplex PCR. V, J and clone size reflect that table, while D and trimming were determined from the DNA. The sample contains 150,000 to 200,000 clones, 65% to 80% of which appear only once. Trimming took off 0 bases at V and 2 bases at J, with 11 bases between the two ends. Germline loops: CDR1 SGHTA, CDR2 FQGNSA. This CDR3 is 16 amino acids long. Sequenced input: peripheral blood. This sequence was found in a man in his 60s with acute or convalescent COVID-19. This chain links TRBV7-2 with TRBJ1-3; D may be TRBD1 (6 bases). CDR3 in DNA: TGTGCCAGCAGCTTAGCCACAGGGAACCCTGGAAACACCATATATTTT. Amino acids: CASSLATGNPGNTIYF.